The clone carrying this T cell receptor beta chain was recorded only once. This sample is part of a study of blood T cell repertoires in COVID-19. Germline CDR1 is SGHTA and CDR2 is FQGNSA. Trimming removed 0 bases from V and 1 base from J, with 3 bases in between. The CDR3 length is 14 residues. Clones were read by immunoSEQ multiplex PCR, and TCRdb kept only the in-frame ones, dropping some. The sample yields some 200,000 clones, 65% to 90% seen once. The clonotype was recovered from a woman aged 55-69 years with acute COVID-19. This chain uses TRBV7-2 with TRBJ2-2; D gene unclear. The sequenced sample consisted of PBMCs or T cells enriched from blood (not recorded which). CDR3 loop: CASSLAMNTGELFF. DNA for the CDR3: TGTGCCAGCAGCTTAGCCATGAACACCGGGGAGCTGTTTTTT.